Below, 5 T cell receptor beta chains from the same sample are listed, as sequenced in a study of blood T cell repertoires in COVID-19. The table came from immunoSEQ multiplex PCR; TCRdb's copy has only in-frame clones and leaves some out. The sample contains roughly 69,000 clones, roughly 87% of which appear only once. Material for sequencing was peripheral blood. These receptors were obtained from a man aged 50 or older with active COVID-19.

The CDR3 is CASSQDRLAGGPADTQYF. The CDR3 bases are TGCGCCAGCAGCCAAGATCGACTAGCGGGGGGCCCGGCAGATACGCAGTATTTT. The rearrangement joins TRBV4-1 to TRBJ2-3, with 13 bases matching TRBD2. CDR1 and CDR2 from the germline V gene are MGHRA and YSYEKL. The CDR3 totals 18 residues. Trimming removed 0 bases from V and 4 bases from J; junction bases left unmatched: 7.

The rearrangement links TRBV5-1 to TRBJ2-1, with TRBD2 identical over 13 bases. The trim removed 3 bases at V and 6 bases at J, leaving 6 bases unmatched. Germline CDR1 SGHRS, CDR2 YFSETQ. CDR3 length equals 16 residues. The CDR3 nucleotides are TGCGCCAGCAGCTCACTAGCGGGAGGGCCCAGCAATGAGCAGTTCTTC. Translation: CASSSLAGGPSNEQFF.

V gene TRBV5-1 combines with J gene TRBJ2-1, with TRBD2 matching over 10 bases. The CDR3 runs to 15 residues. Germline lookup yields CDR1 SGHRS and CDR2 YFSETQ. V lost 0 bases to trimming and J lost 7 bases; unmatched junction nucleotides: 4. In DNA form, the CDR3 reads TGCGCCAGCAGCTTGGACCTAGCGGGAGTTAATGAGCAGTTCTTC. This codes for CASSLDLAGVNEQFF.

J is TRBJ2-7 and V is TRBV7-2, with 11 positions matching TRBD2. Germline CDR1 is SGHTA and CDR2 is FQGNSA. V shed 5 bases and J 2 bases; nucleotides not matched to a gene: 8. CDR3 length equals 16 residues. The CDR3 reads CASSQSVSGGAYEQYF. For the CDR3, the DNA is TGTGCCAGCAGCCAGTCCGTTAGCGGGGGGGCCTACGAGCAGTACTTC. Variable domain in full (rest from reference TRBV7-2 and TRBJ2-7): GAGVSQSPSNKVTEKGKDVELRCDPISGHTALYWYRQSLGQGLEFLIYFQGNSAPDKSGLPSDRFSAERTGGSVSTLTIQRTQQEDSAVYLCASSQSVSGGAYEQYFGPGTRLTVT.

The rearrangement links TRBV28 to TRBJ2-5, with TRBD2 matching over 10 bases. The trim removed 5 bases at V and 1 base at J, leaving 4 bases unmatched. CDR1 is MDHEN, CDR2 SYDVKM, per germline. This CDR3 has 15 residues. The CDR3 sequence is CASSGLAVPQETQYF. The CDR3 nucleotides read TGTGCCAGCAGTGGACTAGCGGTTCCCCAAGAGACCCAGTACTTC.